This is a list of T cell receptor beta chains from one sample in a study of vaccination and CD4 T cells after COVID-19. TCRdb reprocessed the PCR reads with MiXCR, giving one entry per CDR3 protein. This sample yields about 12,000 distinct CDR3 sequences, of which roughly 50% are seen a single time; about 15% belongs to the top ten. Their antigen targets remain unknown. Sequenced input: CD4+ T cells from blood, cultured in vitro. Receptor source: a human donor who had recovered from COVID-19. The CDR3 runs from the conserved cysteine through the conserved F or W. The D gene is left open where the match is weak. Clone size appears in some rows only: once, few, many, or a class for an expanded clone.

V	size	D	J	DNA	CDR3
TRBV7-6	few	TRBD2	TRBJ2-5	TGTGCCAGCAGCTGGGACTTAGCGGGAGGAGGGCAAGAGACCCAGTACTTC	CASSWDLAGGGQETQYF
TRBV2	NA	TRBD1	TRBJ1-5	TGTGCCAGCAGTGACCAGGGGGCTAATCAGCCCCAGCATTTT	CASSDQGANQPQHF
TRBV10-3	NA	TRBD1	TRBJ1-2	TGTGCCATCATGGACCGGGACAGAATACATCCTAACTATGGCTACACCTTC	CAIMDRDRIHPNYGYTF
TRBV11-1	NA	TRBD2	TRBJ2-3	TGTGCCAGCAGCACCGGGACTAGCGGAGTCACAGATACGCAGTATTTT	CASSTGTSGVTDTQYF
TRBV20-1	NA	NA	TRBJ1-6	TGCAGTGCTAGCCCAGGCCTAAATTCACCCCTCCACTTT	CSASPGLNSPLHF
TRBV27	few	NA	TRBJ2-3	TGTGCCAGCAGGACCCTTTTGACAGATACGCAGTATTTT	CASRTLLTDTQYF
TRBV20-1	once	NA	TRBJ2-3	TGCAGTGCTAGGAGTCAGACTAGCACAGATACGCAGTATTTT	CSARSQTSTDTQYF
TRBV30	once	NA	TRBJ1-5	TGTGCCTGGAGTCCGAGAGGACTGAATCAGCCCCAGCATTTT	CAWSPRGLNQPQHF
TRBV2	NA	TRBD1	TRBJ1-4	TGTGCCAGCAGCAGGGGGCCTAGGGAAAAACTGTTTTTT	CASSRGPREKLFF
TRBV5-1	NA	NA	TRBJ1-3	TGCGCCAGCAGCCCGGACGTCGACTCTGGAAACACCATATATTTT	CASSPDVDSGNTIYF
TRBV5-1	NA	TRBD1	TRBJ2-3	TGCGCCAGCAGCTCGGCGGGACAGGGGAGTGGAGATACGCAGTATTTT	CASSSAGQGSGDTQYF
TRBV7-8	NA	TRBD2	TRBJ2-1	TGTGCCAGCAGTCAGCGGGAGGGCCTCCATGAGCAGTTCTTC	CASSQREGLHEQFF
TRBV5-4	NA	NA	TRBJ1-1	TGTGCCAGCAGCTTGGTAGGGGTGGACACTGAAGCTTTCTTT	CASSLVGVDTEAFF
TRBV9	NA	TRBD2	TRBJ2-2	TGTGCCAGCAGCACCGGACTAGCGGGAGGCACGAGAGTCACCGGGGAGCTGTTTTTT	CASSTGLAGGTRVTGELFF
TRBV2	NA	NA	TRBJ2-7	TGTGCCAGCAGTCCTGGCAGGGTTAATCCCGAGCAGTACTTC	CASSPGRVNPEQYF
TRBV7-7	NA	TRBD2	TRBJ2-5	TGTGCTAGCAGCCCGACTAGCTTCGGGACCCAGTGCTTC	CASSPTSFGTQCF
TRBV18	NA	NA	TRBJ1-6	TGTGCCAGCTCACCAGGGGACTCCAATTCACCCCTCCACTTT	CASSPGDSNSPLHF
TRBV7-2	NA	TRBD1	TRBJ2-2	TGTGCCAGCAGCTACCGGACAGGGGGCACCGGGGAGCTGTTTTTT	CASSYRTGGTGELFF
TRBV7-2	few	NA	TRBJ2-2	TGTGCCAGCAGCAGTACTAGTTTCTCCAGGGAGCTGTTTTTT	CASSSTSFSRELFF
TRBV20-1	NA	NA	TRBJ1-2	TGCAGTGCCTTGCGGCATGGCTACACCTTC	CSALRHGYTF
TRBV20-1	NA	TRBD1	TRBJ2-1	TGCAGTGCAGGGGGCTTAGCCCGGGGCAATGAGCAGTTCTTC	CSAGGLARGNEQFF
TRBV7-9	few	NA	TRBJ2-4	TGTGCCAGCAGCCCAAAGGGGCGGGGAAGGGACATTCAGTACTTC	CASSPKGRGRDIQYF
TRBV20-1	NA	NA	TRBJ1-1	TGCAGCGGCCGGATGAACACTGAAGCTTTCTTT	CSGRMNTEAFF
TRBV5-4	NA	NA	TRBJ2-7	TGTGCCAGCAGCCCCCGGGACGGACCCCACGAGCAGTACTTC	CASSPRDGPHEQYF
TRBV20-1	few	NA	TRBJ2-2	TGCAGTGCTCATCAGGGAGCGAACACCGGGGAGCTGTTTTTT	CSAHQGANTGELFF
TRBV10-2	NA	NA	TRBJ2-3	TGCGCCAGCCGTCCCCCTGGTAGCCGCGCGGATACGCAGTATTTT	CASRPPGSRADTQYF
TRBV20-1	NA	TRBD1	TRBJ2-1	TGCAGTGCCAATCCAGGGACAGGGGAATACAATGAGCAGTTCTTC	CSANPGTGEYNEQFF
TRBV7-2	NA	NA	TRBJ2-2	TGTGCCAGCAGGCACGGTAGGCGGGGCGCGAACACCGGGGAGCTGTTTTTT	CASRHGRRGANTGELFF
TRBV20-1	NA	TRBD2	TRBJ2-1	TGCAGTGCGAGGTTTAGCGGGAGATTATACAATGAGCAGTTCTTC	CSARFSGRLYNEQFF
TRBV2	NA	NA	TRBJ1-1	TGTGCCAGCAGTGAATCGCGGGCAAGGCCTGAAGCTTTCTTT	CASSESRARPEAFF
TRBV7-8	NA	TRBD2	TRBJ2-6	TGTGCCAGCAGCTCTTCCCAGGGCGGGGGAATGGTTAGGGTGGAGGCCAACGTCCTGACTTTC	CASSSSQGGGMVRVEANVLTF
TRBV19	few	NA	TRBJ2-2	TGTGCCAGTAAGGGGCTAGTTGGGGAAACCGGGGAGCTGTTTTTT	CASKGLVGETGELFF
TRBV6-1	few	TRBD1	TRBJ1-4	TGTGCCAGCAGGCCAGGGGGTGAAAAACTGTTTTTT	CASRPGGEKLFF
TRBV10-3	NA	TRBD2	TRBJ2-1	TGTGCCACCGGACTAGCGGATTACAATGAGCAGTTCTTC	CATGLADYNEQFF
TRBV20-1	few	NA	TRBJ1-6	TGCAGTGCTAGAGGGGGGGTGAATAATTCACCCCTCCACTTT	CSARGGVNNSPLHF
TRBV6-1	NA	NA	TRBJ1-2	TGTGCCAGCAGGCCCTCTCCTCACAGGACTAACTATGGCTACACCTTC	CASRPSPHRTNYGYTF
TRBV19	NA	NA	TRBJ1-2	TGTGCCAGTAGTGTCCTTCTTAGGAGGGCTAACTATGGCTACACCTTC	CASSVLLRRANYGYTF
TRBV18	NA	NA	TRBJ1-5	TGTGCCAGCTCACCAGCCGGGGGTGGAAATCAGCCCCAGCATTTT	CASSPAGGGNQPQHF
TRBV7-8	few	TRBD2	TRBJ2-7	TGTGCCAGCAGCAAGAGCAGACTAGCGGATAGCTCCTACGAGCAGTACTTC	CASSKSRLADSSYEQYF